Listed below are T cell receptor beta chains from one sample, sequenced in a study of molecular identifiers for immune sequencing clone quantification. TCRdb recomputed calls from the PCR reads with MiXCR, one row per CDR3 protein. The sample gives approximately 680,000 distinct CDR3 sequences, 25% of which show up once; roughly 0.83% is in the top ten. Sequencing used naive CD8+ T cells from blood, with Jurkat cell RNA spiked in. These receptor sequences come from a human donor in good health. Some libraries in this study had Jurkat cell RNA spiked in. The conserved cysteine and the conserved F or W are not part of the CDR3 here. Each record gives: V gene, D gene, J gene, CDR3 protein. The D gene is left open where the match is weak.

TRBV20-1	TRBD1	TRBJ2-7	SAGDRGTYEQY
TRBV30	NA	TRBJ2-2	AWRFGAMAGELF
TRBV30	NA	TRBJ1-1	ALDGADVYTEAF
TRBV4-3	NA	TRBJ2-7	ASSQSAGQFYEQY
TRBV19	TRBD2	TRBJ2-7	ASSISGEFYEQY
TRBV7-9	NA	TRBJ2-1	ASSLSTRNYNEQF
TRBV4-1	TRBD1	TRBJ1-1	ASSPVPGQAREAF
TRBV5-4	NA	TRBJ2-3	ASSLAGDRGDTQY
TRBV4-2	NA	TRBJ2-3	ASSQGGFTSTDTQY
TRBV4-2	NA	TRBJ2-1	ASSQVVLGRPPYNEQF
TRBV19	NA	TRBJ1-1	ASSIDLRAPEAF
TRBV4-1	NA	TRBJ1-6	ASSQELNSPLH
TRBV30	NA	TRBJ2-7	AWSVGVWEQY
TRBV19	NA	TRBJ2-7	ASSIGHFAYEQY
TRBV12-3/TRBV12-4	NA	TRBJ2-2	ASRAEGHLTGELF
TRBV19	NA	TRBJ1-1	ASSKPGPTRTEAF
TRBV18	TRBD1	TRBJ2-2	ASSTIRDRGLYRSGELF
TRBV7-9	NA	TRBJ1-5	ASSLELSGNQPQH
TRBV5-1	TRBD2	TRBJ2-3	ASTSYSGSTDTQY
TRBV13	NA	TRBJ1-1	ASKGGTEAF
TRBV7-9	NA	TRBJ2-7	ASSSSRDYEQY
TRBV5-1	NA	TRBJ2-1	ASSALGSGNEQF